This T cell receptor beta chain was recovered during a study of PD-1 blockade in classical Hodgkin lymphoma. Notes on the study in general: Sources of repertoire differences remain undefined, possibly disease activity or prior therapy. Patients who responded completely had about the same baseline diversity as newly diagnosed patients.

About this clone: Its antigen is still unknown.

Time point indicated: cycle 4 day 1 (C4D1), after 5 to 7 weeks of nivolumab. Each of the patients experienced relapse following autologous stem cell transplantation, and their brentuximab vedotin exposure differed. Assay used: immunoSEQ multiplex PCR; TCRdb lists only in-frame clones, some missing. The sample includes tens of thousands of clones, more than 70% of them seen just once. CDR3 size: 13 residues. Germline V CDR1 and CDR2: SQVTM, ANQGSEA. The V segment lost 4 bases and the J segment 3 bases; nucleotides outside the gene matches: 5. The sample in question was peripheral blood mononuclear cells (PBMCs), obtained before the fourth cycle of nivolumab. The J gene is TRBJ1-2, the V gene TRBV29-1; 7 nucleotides line up with TRBD1. The clonotype comes from a human donor with classical Hodgkin lymphoma. CDR3 in amino acids: CSVVGRGYYGYTF. The CDR3 coding sequence is TGCAGCGTTGTCGGCAGGGGGTACTATGGCTACACCTTC.